One T cell receptor (beta chain) is described in this entry. The sample belongs to a study of T cell responses to AZD1222 COVID-19 vaccine. The CDR3 has 15 residues. Germline V gene lookup returns CDR1 MGHRA and CDR2 YSYEKL. V lost 3 bases and J lost 9, with 18 bases in between. Some clones are missing from TCRdb's copy, which holds only in-frame ones; the method was immunoSEQ multiplex PCR. This table has about 170,000 clones, approximately 95% appearing once. The gene calls are TRBV4-1 and TRBJ2-1, with D tentatively TRBD2 (6 bases). The sequencing used peripheral blood, collected on day 0 of AZD1222 vaccination. The sequence came from an adult in good health. CDR3 amino acids: CASSHSPGVRSEQFF. The DNA of the CDR3 is TGCGCCAGCAGCCATTCGCCGGGAGTCAGGTCTGAGCAGTTCTTC.